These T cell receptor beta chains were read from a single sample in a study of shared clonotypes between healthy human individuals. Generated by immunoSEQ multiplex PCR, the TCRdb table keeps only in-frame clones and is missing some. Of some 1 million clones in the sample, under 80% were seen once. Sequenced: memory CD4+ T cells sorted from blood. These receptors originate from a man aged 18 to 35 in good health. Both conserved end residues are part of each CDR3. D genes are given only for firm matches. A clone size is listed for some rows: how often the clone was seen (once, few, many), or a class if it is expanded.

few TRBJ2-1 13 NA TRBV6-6 CASSPTGYNEQFF TGTGCCAGCAGTCCGACAGGCTACAATGAGCAGTTCTTC
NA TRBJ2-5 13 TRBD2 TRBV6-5 CASRRGVQETQYF TGTGCCAGCAGGCGGGGGGTTCAAGAGACCCAGTACTTC
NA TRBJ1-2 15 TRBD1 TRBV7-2 CASSYPGTANYGYTF TGTGCCAGCAGCTACCCCGGGACAGCTAACTATGGCTACACCTTC
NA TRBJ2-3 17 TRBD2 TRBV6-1 CASSEEASGSPTDTQYF TGTGCCAGCAGTGAAGAGGCTAGCGGGAGCCCCACAGATACGCAGTATTTT
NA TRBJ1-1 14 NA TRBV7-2 CASSFYRVGTEAFF TGTGCCAGCAGCTTTTATCGGGTAGGGACTGAAGCTTTCTTT
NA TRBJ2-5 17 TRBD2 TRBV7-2 CASSLGRGGAVVETQYF TGTGCCAGCAGCTTAGGCCGCGGGGGGGCCGTGGTAGAGACCCAGTACTTC
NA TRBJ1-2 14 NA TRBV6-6 CASTPPRANYGYTF TGTGCCAGCACCCCACCCAGGGCTAACTATGGCTACACCTTC
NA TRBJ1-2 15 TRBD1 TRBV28 CASSFLGQGSPGYTF TGTGCCAGCAGTTTCTTAGGACAGGGGTCTCCCGGCTACACCTTC
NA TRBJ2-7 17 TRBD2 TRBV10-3 CAISDHSSSGRPYEQYF TGTGCCATCAGTGACCACTCGAGTAGCGGGAGGCCCTACGAGCAGTACTTC
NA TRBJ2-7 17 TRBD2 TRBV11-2 CASSLGGLAGGPYEQYF TGTGCCAGCAGCTTAGGAGGACTAGCGGGGGGACCCTACGAGCAGTACTTC
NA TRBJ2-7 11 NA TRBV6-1 CASGALWEQYF TGTGCCAGCGGGGCGTTGTGGGAGCAGTACTTC
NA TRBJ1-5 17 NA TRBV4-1 CASSQVPGYDRNQPQHF TGCGCCAGCAGCCAAGTGCCCGGATATGATAGGAATCAGCCCCAGCATTTT
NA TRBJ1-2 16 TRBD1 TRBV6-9 CASSYSRTGDLYGYTF TGTGCCAGCAGTTATTCAAGGACAGGGGACCTCTATGGCTACACCTTC
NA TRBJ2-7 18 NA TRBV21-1 CASSKRGGPSHRAYEQYF TGTGCCAGCAGCAAACGGGGGGGGCCCTCCCACCGAGCCTACGAGCAGTACTTC
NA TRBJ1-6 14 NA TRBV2 CASSDRSYNSPLHF TGTGCCAGCAGTGATAGGTCCTATAATTCACCCCTCCACTTT
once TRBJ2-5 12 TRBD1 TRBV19 CASSTNRGSQYF TGTGCCAGTAGTACAAACAGGGGCTCCCAGTACTTC
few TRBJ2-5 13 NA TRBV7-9 CASSLSGQETQYF TGTGCCAGCAGCTTGTCCGGCCAAGAGACCCAGTACTTC
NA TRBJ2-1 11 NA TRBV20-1 CSAGPGTWQFF TGCAGTGCCGGGCCCGGGACTTGGCAGTTCTTC
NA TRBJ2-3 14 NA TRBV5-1 CASSLDSLTDTQYF TGCGCCAGCAGCTTGGACAGTCTCACAGATACGCAGTATTTT
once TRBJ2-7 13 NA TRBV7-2 CASSLDSYYEQYF TGTGCCAGCAGCTTAGATTCTTACTACGAGCAGTACTTC
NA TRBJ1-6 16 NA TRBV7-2 CASSLEATGPHSPLHF TGTGCCAGCAGCTTAGAAGCGACAGGTCCCCATTCACCCCTCCACTTT
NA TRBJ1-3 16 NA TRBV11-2 CASSLGVQGSGNTIYF TGTGCCAGCAGCTTAGGAGTACAGGGCTCTGGAAACACCATATATTTT
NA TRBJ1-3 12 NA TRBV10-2 CASSGQGNTIYF TGCGCCAGCAGTGGACAGGGAAACACCATATATTTT
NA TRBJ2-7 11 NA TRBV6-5 CATYYRVHLYF TGTGCCACGTATTACAGGGTTCATCTCTACTTC
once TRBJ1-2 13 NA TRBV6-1 CASRWAGIYGYTF TGTGCCAGCCGGTGGGCAGGAATCTATGGCTACACCTTC
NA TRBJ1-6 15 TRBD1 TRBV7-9 CASSSRGQENSPLHF TGTGCCAGCAGCTCGCGGGGACAGGAGAATTCACCCCTCCACTTT
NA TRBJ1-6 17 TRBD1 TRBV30 CAWQGAKLSSYNSPLHF TGTGCCTGGCAGGGGGCGAAACTCAGCTCCTATAATTCACCCCTCCACTTT
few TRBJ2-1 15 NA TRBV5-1 CASSLGQISYNEQFF TGCGCCAGCAGCTTGGGGCAGATCTCCTACAATGAGCAGTTCTTC
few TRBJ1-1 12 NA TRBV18 CASSSANTEAFF TGTGCCAGCTCCTCGGCGAACACTGAAGCTTTCTTT
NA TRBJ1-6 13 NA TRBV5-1 CASNADPNSPLHF TGCGCCAGCAACGCCGACCCTAATTCACCCCTCCACTTT
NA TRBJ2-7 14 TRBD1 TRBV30 CAWRKGQLSYEQYF TGTGCCTGGAGGAAGGGACAGCTCTCCTACGAGCAGTACTTC
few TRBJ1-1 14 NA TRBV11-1 CASSTRGGNTEAFF TGTGCCAGCAGCACGAGAGGTGGGAACACTGAAGCTTTCTTT